The text below deals with one T cell receptor (beta chain). It was with a sample-barcoded 5' primer and a J-beta primer mix that a second PCR of about 6 to 11 cycles was run. TCRdb itself ran the 5' RACE reads through MiXCR, one entry per CDR3 protein. The profile shows some 880,000 distinct CDR3 sequences, under 40% of them singletons. These data originate in a study of blood T cells in healthy people across ages. Germline CDR1 MNHEY, CDR2 SMNVEV (reference sequence). The CDR3 extends over 10 amino acids. V lost 8 bases and J lost 13, with 14 bases in between. The clonotype originates from a man younger than 35 in good health. The source material was blood. The rearrangement uses TRBV27 and TRBJ2-5; D is perhaps TRBD2 (6 bases). Here the CDR3 reads CASCGGNPYF. The DNA for the CDR3 is TGTGCCAGCTGCGGAGGGAACCCGTACTTC.